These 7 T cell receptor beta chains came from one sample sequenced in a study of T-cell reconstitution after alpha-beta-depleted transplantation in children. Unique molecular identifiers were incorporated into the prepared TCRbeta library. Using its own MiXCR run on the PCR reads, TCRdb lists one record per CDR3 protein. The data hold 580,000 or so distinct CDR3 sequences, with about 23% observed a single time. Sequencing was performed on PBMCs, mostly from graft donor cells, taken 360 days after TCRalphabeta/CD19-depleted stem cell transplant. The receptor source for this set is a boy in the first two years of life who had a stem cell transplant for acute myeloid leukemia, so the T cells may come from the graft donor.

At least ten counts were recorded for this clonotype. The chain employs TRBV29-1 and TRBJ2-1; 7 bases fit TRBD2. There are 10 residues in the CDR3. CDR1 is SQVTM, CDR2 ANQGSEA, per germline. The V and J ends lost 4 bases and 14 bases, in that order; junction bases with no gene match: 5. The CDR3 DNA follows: TGCAGCGTTGGCGGCGGGGGAGAGTTCTTC. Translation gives CSVGGGGEFF.

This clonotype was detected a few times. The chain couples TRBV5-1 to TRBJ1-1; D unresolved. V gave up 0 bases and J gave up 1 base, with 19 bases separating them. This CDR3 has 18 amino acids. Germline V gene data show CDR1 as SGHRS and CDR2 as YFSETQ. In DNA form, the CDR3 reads TGCGCCAGCAGCTTGGTTGTGACGAATAATCCGGGGAACACTGAAGCTTTCTTT. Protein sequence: CASSLVVTNNPGNTEAFF.

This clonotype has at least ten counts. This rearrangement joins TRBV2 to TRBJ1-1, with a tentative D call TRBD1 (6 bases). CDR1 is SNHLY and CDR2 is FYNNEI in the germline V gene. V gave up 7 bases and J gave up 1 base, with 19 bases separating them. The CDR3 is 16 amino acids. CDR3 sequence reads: CASTFSWGQKNTEAFF. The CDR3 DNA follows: TGTGCCAGCACTTTCAGTTGGGGGCAGAAGAACACTGAAGCTTTCTTT.

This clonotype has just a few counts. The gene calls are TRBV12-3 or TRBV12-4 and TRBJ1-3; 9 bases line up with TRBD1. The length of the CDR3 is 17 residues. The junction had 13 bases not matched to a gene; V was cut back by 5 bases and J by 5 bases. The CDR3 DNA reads TGTGCCAGCAGTCCGAGACGATCTGGACAGGGGCGAAACACCATATATTTT. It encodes CASSPRRSGQGRNTIYF.

CDR3 in amino acids: CASTFSQGSTDTQYF. The DNA for the CDR3 is TGTGCCAGCACTTTTTCTCAGGGGAGCACAGATACGCAGTATTTT. The rearrangement links TRBV12-3 or TRBV12-4 to TRBJ2-3, with D perhaps matching TRBD1 (6 bases). V lost 7 bases and J lost 0, with 14 bases in between. The CDR3 has 15 residues.

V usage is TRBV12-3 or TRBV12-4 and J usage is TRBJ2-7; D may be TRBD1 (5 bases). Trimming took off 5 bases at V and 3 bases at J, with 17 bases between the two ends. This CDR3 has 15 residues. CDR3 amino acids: CASSPPRQGNYEQYF. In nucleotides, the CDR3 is TGTGCCAGCAGTCCCCCCCGCCAGGGTAACTACGAGCAGTACTTC.

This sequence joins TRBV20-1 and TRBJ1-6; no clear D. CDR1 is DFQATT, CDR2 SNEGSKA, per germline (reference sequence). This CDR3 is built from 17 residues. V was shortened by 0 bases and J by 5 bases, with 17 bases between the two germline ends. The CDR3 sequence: CSARDQMDPTNNSPLHF. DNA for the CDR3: TGCAGTGCTAGAGATCAGATGGACCCGACTAATAATTCACCCCTCCACTTT.